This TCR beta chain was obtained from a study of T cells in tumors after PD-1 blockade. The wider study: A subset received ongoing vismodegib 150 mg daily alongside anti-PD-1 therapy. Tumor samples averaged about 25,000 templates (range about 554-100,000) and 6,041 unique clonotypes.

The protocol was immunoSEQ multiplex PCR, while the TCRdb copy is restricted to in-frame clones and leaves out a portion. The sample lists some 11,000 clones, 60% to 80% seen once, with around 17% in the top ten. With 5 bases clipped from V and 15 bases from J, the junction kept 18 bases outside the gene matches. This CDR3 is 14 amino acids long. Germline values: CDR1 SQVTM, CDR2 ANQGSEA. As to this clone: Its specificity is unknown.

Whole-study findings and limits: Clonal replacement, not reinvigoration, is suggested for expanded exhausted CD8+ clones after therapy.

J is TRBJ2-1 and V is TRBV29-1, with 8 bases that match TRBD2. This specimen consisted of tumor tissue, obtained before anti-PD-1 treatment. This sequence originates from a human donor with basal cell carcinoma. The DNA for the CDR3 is TGCAGCGTTTTCAGCGGGAGTGGTCCTAGTCTCCGGTTCTTC. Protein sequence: CSVFSGSGPSLRFF.